This T cell receptor beta chain derives from a study of Ad26.COV2.S vaccination and SARS-CoV-2 variants. In the study overall: Intramuscular Ad26.COV2.S doses were given once or twice, 56 days apart.

The treatment here: 15 to 20 received Ad26.COV2.S at low or high dose, single or two shots; 5 received placebo; per-sample allocation not given. Samples came from day 63 after the first vaccine or placebo injection. Expressing Wuhan-strain SARS-CoV-2 spike, an Ad26 vector served as the vaccine. V lost 4 bases to trimming and J lost 5 bases, with 20 bases between them. Germline V lookup: CDR1 MDHEN, CDR2 SYDVKM. The length of the CDR3 is 16 residues. The table came from immunoSEQ multiplex PCR; TCRdb's copy has only in-frame clones and leaves some out. The sample shows roughly 380,000 clones, roughly 85% of them seen only once.

The input for sequencing was peripheral blood, taken in a trial of Ad26.COV2.S vaccine versus placebo. This clonotype was obtained from a person between 18 and 60 years old who received the Ad26.COV2.S COVID-19 vaccine or a placebo. The V gene is TRBV28, the J gene TRBJ2-5; the D gene is possibly TRBD2 (6 bases). The CDR3 DNA reads as TGTGCCAGCAGTTCACCGGGACTGTACCCCCGGGAGACCCAGTACTTC. Amino acids: CASSSPGLYPRETQYF.